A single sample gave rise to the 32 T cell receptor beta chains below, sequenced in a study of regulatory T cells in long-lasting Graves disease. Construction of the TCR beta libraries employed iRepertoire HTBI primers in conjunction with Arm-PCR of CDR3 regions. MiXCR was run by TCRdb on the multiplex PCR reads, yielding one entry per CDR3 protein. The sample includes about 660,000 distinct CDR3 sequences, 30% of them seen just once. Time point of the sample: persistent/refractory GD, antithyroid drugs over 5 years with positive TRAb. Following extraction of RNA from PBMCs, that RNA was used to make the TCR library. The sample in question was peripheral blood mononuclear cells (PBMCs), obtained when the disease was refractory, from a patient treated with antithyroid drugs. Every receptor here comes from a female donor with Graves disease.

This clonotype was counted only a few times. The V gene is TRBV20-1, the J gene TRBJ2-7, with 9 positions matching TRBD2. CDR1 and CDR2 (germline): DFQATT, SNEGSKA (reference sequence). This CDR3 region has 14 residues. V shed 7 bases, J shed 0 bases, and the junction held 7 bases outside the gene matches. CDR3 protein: CSGGSSGSSYEQYF. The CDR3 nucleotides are TGCAGTGGAGGGAGTAGCGGGAGCTCCTACGAGCAGTACTTC.

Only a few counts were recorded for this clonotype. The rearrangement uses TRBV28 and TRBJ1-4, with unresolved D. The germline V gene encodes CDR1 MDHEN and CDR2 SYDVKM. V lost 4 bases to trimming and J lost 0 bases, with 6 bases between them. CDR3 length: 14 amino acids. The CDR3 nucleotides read TGTGCCAGCAGTTCCCTTGCAACTAATGAAAAACTGTTTTTT. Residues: CASSSLATNEKLFF.

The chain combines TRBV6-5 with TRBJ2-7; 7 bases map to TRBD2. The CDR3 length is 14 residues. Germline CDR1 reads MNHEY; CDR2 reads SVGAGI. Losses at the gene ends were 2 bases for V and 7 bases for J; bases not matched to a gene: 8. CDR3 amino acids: CASSYPGGRDEQYF. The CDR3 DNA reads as TGTGCCAGCAGTTACCCCGGGGGGAGGGATGAGCAGTACTTC.

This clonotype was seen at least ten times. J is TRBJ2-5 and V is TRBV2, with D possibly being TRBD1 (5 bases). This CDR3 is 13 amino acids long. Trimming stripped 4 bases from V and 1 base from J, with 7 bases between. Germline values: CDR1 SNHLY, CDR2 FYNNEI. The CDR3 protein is CASSGTIQETQYF. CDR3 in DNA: TGTGCCAGCAGTGGGACAATCCAAGAGACCCAGTACTTC.

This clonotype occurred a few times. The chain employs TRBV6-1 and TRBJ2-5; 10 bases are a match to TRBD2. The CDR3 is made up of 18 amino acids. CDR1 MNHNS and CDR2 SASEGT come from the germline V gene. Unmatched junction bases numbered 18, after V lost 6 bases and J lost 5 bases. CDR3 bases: TGTGCCAGCAGAGGTGAGGAGAGGACTAGCGGTTTGCTGGAGACCCAGTACTTC. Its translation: CASRGEERTSGLLETQYF.

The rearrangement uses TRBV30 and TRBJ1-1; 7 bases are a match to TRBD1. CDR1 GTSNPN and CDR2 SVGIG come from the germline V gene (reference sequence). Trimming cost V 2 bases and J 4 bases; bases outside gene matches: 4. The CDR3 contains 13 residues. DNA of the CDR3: TGTGCCTGGAGTTCTCAGGGGGTCACTGAAGCTTTCTTT. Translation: CAWSSQGVTEAFF.

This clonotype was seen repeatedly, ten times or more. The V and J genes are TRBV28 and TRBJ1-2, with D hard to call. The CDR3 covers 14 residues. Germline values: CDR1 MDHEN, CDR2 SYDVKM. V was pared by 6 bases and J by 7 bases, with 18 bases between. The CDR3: CASSLTEGFRGYTF. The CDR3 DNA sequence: TGTGCCAGCAGCCTAACAGAGGGCTTTCGTGGCTACACCTTC.

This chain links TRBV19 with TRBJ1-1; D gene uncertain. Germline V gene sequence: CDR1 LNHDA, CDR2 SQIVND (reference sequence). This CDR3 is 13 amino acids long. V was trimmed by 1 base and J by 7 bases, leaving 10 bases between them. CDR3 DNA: TGTGCCAGTAGTATAGGTAACCGCATTGAAGCTTTCTTT. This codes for CASSIGNRIEAFF.

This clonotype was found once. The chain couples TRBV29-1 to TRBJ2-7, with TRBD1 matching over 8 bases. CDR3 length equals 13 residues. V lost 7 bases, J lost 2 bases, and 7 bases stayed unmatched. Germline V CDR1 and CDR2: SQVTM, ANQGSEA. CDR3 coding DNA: TGCAGCGCGGGACAGGTAAACGCCTACGAGCAGTACTTC. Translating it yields CSAGQVNAYEQYF.

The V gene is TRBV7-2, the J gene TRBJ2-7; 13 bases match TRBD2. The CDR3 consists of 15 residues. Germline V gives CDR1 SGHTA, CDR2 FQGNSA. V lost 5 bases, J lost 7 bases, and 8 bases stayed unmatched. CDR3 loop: CASSPTSGRAREQYF. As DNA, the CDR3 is TGTGCCAGCAGCCCCACTAGCGGGAGGGCCCGGGAGCAGTACTTC.

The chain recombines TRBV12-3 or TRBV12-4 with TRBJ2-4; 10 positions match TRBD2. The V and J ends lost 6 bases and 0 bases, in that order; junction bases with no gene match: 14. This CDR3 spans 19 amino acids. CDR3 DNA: TGTGCCAGCAGAGTCATAGGGACTAGCGTCCCACTAGCCAAAAACATTCAGTACTTC. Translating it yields CASRVIGTSVPLAKNIQYF.

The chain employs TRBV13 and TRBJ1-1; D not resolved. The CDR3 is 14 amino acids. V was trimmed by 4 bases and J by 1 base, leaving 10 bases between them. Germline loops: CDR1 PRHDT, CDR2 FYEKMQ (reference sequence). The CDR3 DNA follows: TGTGCCAGCAGCTCGGATTGGTCGAACACTGAAGCTTTCTTT. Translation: CASSSDWSNTEAFF. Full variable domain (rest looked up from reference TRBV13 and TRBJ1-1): AAGVIQSPRHLIKEKRETATLKCYPIPRHDTVYWYQQGPGQDPQFLISFYEKMQSDKGSIPDRFSAQQFSDYHSELNMSSLELGDSALYFCASSSDWSNTEAFFGQGTRLTVV.

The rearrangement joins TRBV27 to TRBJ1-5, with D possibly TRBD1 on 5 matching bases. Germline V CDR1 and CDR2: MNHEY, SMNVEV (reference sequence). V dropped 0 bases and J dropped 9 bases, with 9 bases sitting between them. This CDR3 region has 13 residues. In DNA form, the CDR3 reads TGTGCCAGCAGTTTATCGGGGGTGGGGCCCCAGCATTTT. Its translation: CASSLSGVGPQHF.

CDR3 nucleotide sequence: TGCAGCGTTAGAGTGAACACTGAAGCTTTCTTT. Translated: CSVRVNTEAFF. The chain carries TRBV29-1 and TRBJ1-1; D is uncertain. CDR1 and CDR2 (germline): SQVTM, ANQGSEA. The CDR3 is 11 amino acids. V was shortened by 5 bases and J by 0 bases, with 4 bases between the two germline ends.

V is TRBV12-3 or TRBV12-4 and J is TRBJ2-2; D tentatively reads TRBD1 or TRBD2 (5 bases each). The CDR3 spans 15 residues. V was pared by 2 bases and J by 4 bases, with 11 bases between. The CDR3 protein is CASSLYPGSTGELFF. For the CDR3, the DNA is TGTGCCAGCAGTTTATATCCAGGGAGCACCGGGGAGCTGTTTTTT.

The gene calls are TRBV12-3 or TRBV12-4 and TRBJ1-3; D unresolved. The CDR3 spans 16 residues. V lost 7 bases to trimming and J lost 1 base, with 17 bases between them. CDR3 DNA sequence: TGTGCCAGCACCCTGCCCCGAGGGAATTCTGGAAACACCATATATTTT. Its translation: CASTLPRGNSGNTIYF.

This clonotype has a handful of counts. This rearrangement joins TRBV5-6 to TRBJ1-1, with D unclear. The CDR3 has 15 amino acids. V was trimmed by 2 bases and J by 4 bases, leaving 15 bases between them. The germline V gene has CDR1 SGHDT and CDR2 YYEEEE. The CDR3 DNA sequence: TGTGCCAGCAGCTTCAGAGGAGTGGGTTCCACTGAAGCTTTCTTT. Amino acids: CASSFRGVGSTEAFF.

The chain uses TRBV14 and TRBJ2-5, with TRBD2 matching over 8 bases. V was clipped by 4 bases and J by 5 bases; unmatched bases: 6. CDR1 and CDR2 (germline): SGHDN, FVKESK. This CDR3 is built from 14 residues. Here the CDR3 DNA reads TGTGCCAGCAGCCGTACTAGCGGTTGGGAGACCCAGTACTTC. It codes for CASSRTSGWETQYF.

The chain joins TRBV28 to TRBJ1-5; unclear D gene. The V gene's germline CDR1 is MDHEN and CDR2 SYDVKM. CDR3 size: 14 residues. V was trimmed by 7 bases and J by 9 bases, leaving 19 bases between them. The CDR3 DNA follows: TGTGCCAGCATCCAAGGCGTCAGACTAGGGCCCCAGCATTTT. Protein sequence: CASIQGVRLGPQHF.

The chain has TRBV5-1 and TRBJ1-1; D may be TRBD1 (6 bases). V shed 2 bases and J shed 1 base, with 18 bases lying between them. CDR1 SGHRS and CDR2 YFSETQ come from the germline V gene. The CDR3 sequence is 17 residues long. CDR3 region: CASSLKGPGARNTEAFF. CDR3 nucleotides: TGCGCCAGCAGCTTAAAGGGGCCGGGGGCGAGGAACACTGAAGCTTTCTTT.

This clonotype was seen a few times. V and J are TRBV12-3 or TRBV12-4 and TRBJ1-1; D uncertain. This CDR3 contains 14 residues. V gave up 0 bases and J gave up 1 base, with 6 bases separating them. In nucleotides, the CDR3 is TGTGCCAGCAGTTTAGCGCGCTCGAACACTGAAGCTTTCTTT. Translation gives CASSLARSNTEAFF.

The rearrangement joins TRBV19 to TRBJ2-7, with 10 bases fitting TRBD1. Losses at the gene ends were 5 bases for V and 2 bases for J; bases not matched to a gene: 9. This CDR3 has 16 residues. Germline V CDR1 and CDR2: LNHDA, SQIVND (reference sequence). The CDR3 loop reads CASSARDRGRAYEQYF. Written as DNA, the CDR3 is TGTGCCAGTAGTGCCCGGGACAGGGGACGCGCCTACGAGCAGTACTTC.

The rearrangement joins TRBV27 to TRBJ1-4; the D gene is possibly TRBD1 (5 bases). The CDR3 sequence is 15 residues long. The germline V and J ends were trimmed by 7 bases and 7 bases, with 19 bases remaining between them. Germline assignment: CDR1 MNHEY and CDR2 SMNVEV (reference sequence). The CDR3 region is CASTKLGQGGEKLFF. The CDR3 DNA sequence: TGTGCCAGCACCAAACTTGGGCAGGGTGGTGAAAAACTGTTTTTT.

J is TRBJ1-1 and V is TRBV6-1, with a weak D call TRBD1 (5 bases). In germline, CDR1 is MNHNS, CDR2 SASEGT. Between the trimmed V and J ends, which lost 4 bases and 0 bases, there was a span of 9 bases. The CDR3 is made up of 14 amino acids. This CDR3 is CASSVVRVNTEAFF. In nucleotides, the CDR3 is TGTGCCAGCAGTGTTGTCAGGGTGAACACTGAAGCTTTCTTT.

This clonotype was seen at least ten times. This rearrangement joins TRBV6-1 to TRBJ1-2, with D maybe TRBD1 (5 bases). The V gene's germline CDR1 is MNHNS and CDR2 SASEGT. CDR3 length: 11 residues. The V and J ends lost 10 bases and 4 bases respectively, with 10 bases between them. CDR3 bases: TGTGCCACCAGGGAGGGCTATGGCTACACCTTC. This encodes CATREGYGYTF.

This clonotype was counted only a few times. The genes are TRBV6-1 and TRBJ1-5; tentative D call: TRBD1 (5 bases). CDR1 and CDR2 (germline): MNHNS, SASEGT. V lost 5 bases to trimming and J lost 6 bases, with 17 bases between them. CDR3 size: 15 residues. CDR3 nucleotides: TGTGCCAGCAGTCCGGGCCTCCGGGGGATTCAGCCCCAGCATTTT. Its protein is CASSPGLRGIQPQHF.

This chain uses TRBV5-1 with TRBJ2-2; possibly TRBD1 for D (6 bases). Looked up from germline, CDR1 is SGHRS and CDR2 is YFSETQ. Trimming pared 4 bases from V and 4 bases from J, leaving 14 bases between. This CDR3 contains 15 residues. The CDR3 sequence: CASSPPTGTTGELFF. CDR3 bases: TGCGCCAGCAGCCCACCGACAGGTACCACCGGGGAGCTGTTTTTT.

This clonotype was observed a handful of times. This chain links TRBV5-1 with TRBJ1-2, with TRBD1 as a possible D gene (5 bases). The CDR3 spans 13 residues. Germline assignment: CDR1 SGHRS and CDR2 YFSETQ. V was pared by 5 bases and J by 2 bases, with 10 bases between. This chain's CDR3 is CASRKDNNYGYTF. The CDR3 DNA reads TGCGCCAGCAGAAAGGACAACAACTATGGCTACACCTTC.

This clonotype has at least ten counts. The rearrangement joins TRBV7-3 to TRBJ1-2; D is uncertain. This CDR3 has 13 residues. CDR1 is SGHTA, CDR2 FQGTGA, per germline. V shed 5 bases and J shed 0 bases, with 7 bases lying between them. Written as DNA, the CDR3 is TGTGCCAGCAGCCTGACACCTAACTATGGCTACACCTTC. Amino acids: CASSLTPNYGYTF.

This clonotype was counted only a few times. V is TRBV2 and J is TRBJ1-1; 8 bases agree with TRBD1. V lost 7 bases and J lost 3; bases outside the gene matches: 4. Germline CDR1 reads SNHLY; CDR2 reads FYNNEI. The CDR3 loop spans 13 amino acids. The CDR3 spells CASTQGADTEAFF. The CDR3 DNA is TGTGCCAGCACGCAGGGGGCGGACACTGAAGCTTTCTTT. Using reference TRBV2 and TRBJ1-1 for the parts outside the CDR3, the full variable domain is EPEVTQTPSHQVTQMGQEVILRCVPISNHLYFYWYRQILGQKVEFLVSFYNNEISEKSEIFDDQFSVERPDGSNFTLKIRSTKLEDSAMYFCASTQGADTEAFFGQGTRLTVV.

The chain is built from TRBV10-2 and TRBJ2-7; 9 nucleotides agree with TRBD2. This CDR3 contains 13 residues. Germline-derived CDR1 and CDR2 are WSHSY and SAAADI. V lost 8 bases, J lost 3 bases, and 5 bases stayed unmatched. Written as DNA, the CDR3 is TGCGCCAGCGGTTTGACTAGCGGCTACGAGCAGTACTTC. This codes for CASGLTSGYEQYF.

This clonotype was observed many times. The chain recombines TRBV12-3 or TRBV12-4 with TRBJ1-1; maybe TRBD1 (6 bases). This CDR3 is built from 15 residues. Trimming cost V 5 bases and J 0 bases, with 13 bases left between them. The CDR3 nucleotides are TGTGCCAGCAGTGATTCCTACAGGGTGAACACTGAAGCTTTCTTT. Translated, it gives CASSDSYRVNTEAFF.